This TCR beta chain originates from a study of OX40 agonist ivuxolimab in advanced cancers. Generated by immunoSEQ multiplex PCR, the TCRdb table keeps only in-frame clones and is missing some. The sample yields around 76,000 clones, 87% seen once. Deletions cut 1 base from V and 2 bases from J, with 12 bases between. Germline CDR1 MDHEN, CDR2 SYDVKM. This CDR3 has 15 amino acids. The chain is built from TRBV28 and TRBJ2-7; D is perhaps TRBD1 (5 bases). The TCR sequence derives from an adult with an advanced solid tumor such as melanoma, head and neck, liver or kidney cancer. The sample was CD4+ or CD8+ T cells sorted from blood, taken in a trial of the OX40 agonist ivuxolimab. The DNA for the CDR3 is TGTGCCAGCAGTTTATTAGACCAGGGCGCCTACGAGCAGTACTTC. Protein product: CASSLLDQGAYEQYF.